A selection of T cell receptor beta chains follows, all from one sample in a study of cytotoxic CD8 clonotypes in ibrutinib-treated CLL. Produced via immunoSEQ multiplex PCR; TCRdb's table is partial and in-frame only. The table shows about 160,000 clones, with 70% to 90% occurring only once. This specimen was PBMCs, taken at disease progression, from a patient treated with ibrutinib. These receptors were obtained from a human donor with chronic lymphocytic leukemia. Each CDR3 is given with its conserved first and last residue. A D gene is named only where the DNA matches it firmly. Some rows mark clone size as missing; the rest say once, few, many or name a class of expanded clone.

>-|TRBJ1-2|-|TRBV5-6
TGTGCCAGCAGCTTGAGGCAGGGTCAGAACTATGGCTACACCTTC
CASSLRQGQNYGYTF
>TRBD2|TRBJ2-7|-|TRBV7-3
TGTGCCAGCAGCTTAACTTCGGGCGGGAGCTCATACGAGCAGTACTTC
CASSLTSGGSSYEQYF
>TRBD2|TRBJ2-1|-|TRBV11-1
TGTGCCAGCAGCCCTGGGACTTACGTGGGAGGGGATGAGCAGTTCTTC
CASSPGTYVGGDEQFF
>TRBD2|TRBJ2-2|-|TRBV19
TGTGCCAGTTCCCGCGGGGGAAACACCGGGGAGCTGTTTTTT
CASSRGGNTGELFF
>TRBD1|TRBJ1-5|-|TRBV30
TGTGCCTGGAGCCCCCCGTGGACAGGGGTCAATCAGCCCCAGCATTTT
CAWSPPWTGVNQPQHF
>-|TRBJ2-1|-|TRBV9
TGTGCCAGCAGCGTAGGGAAAGCTTACGATTCCTACAATGAGCAGTTCTTC
CASSVGKAYDSYNEQFF
>TRBD2|TRBJ2-3|-|TRBV5-1
TGCGCCAGCAGCTTGGGTGGTAGCGGGATGACAGATACGCAGTATTTT
CASSLGGSGMTDTQYF
>-|TRBJ1-4|-|TRBV7-9
TGTGCCAGCAGCTTAGTAAGAGGTAGAAATGAAAAACTGTTTTTT
CASSLVRGRNEKLFF
>TRBD2|TRBJ2-7|few|TRBV5-1
TGCGCCAGCAGCTTGGGATGGGGACTAGCGGGGGAATCGGGTGAGCAGTACTTC
CASSLGWGLAGESGEQYF
>TRBD1|TRBJ1-3|-|TRBV5-1
TGCGCCAGCAGCTTGGCGGGACAGGGGTCTGGAAACACCATATATTTT
CASSLAGQGSGNTIYF
>TRBD2|TRBJ2-1|-|TRBV19
TGTGCCAGTAGTATAGGGGGGAGGGGCGATGAGCAGTTCTTC
CASSIGGRGDEQFF
>TRBD1|TRBJ1-2|few|TRBV5-1
TGCGCCAGCAGCCTCGGGACAGGCGAAGCTAACTATGGCTACACCTTC
CASSLGTGEANYGYTF
>-|TRBJ1-4|-|TRBV29-1
TGCAGCGCCGGGGATGCAACTAATGAAAAACTGTTTTTT
CSAGDATNEKLFF
>TRBD2|TRBJ2-5|-|TRBV29-1
TGCAGCGTCGACCGACCTAGCGGGATTTCGGGATTCCAAGAGACCCAGTACTTC
CSVDRPSGISGFQETQYF
>-|TRBJ2-3|-|TRBV2
TGTGCCAGCACTCTAAAGGGAAGCACAGATACGCAGTATTTT
CASTLKGSTDTQYF
>TRBD2|TRBJ2-1|-|TRBV6-1
TGTGCCGTCCGGGCTAGCGGGACCAATGAGCAGTTCTTC
CAVRASGTNEQFF
>-|TRBJ2-7|-|TRBV4-2
TGTGCCAGCAGCCAAGGACGGGCCCTTTCCTACGAGCAGTACTTC
CASSQGRALSYEQYF
>TRBD2|TRBJ2-1|-|TRBV4-1
TGCGCCAGCAGCCCCTACAGACTAGCGGGGGGAAGCTCCTACAATGAGCAGTTCTTC
CASSPYRLAGGSSYNEQFF
>-|TRBJ2-7|-|TRBV6-1
TGTGCCAGCAGTGAACTCACGGGCATCTACGAGCAGTACTTC
CASSELTGIYEQYF
>TRBD1|TRBJ2-1|-|TRBV30
TGTGCCTGGAGTGCCTCCCCGATACAGGGGACTGAGCAGTTCTTC
CAWSASPIQGTEQFF
>-|TRBJ2-7|-|TRBV27
TGTGCCAGCAGTCTCTACGGCTACGAGCAGTACTTC
CASSLYGYEQYF
>TRBD1|TRBJ2-7|few|TRBV5-5
TGTGCCAGCAGCGACAGGGGGGGCGCCGCCTACGAGCAGTACTTC
CASSDRGGAAYEQYF
>-|TRBJ2-2|-|TRBV6-5
TGTGCCAGCAGTTACACCCCGGGCGCCGCCGGGGAGCTGTTTTTT
CASSYTPGAAGELFF
>-|TRBJ1-1|-|TRBV6-4
TGTGCCAGCAGGGAGGACTCCATGAACACTGAAGCTTTCTTT
CASREDSMNTEAFF
>TRBD2|TRBJ2-3|once|TRBV6-6
TGTGCCAGCAGCCTCCGGACTAGCCCCACAGATACGCAGTATTTT
CASSLRTSPTDTQYF
>-|TRBJ1-1|-|TRBV19
TGTGCCAGTACCCAATTGGGCTTGAACACTGAAGCTTTCTTT
CASTQLGLNTEAFF